The 14 T cell receptor beta chains presented below share a single source sample, sequenced in a study of T cell responses to AZD1222 COVID-19 vaccine. Method: immunoSEQ multiplex PCR; TCRdb's copy keeps in-frame clones and lacks some. There are about 120,000 clones in the sample; about 90% occur only once, and roughly 7.8% lies in the top ten. Sample: peripheral blood, taken on day 0 of AZD1222 vaccination. All receptors come from an adult in good health.

The chain recombines TRBV18 with TRBJ1-1; possibly TRBD1 for D (5 bases). From germline, CDR1 is KGHSH and CDR2 LQKENI. The CDR3 loop spans 17 amino acids. V was cut by 2 bases and J by 3 bases, with 19 bases left in between. The CDR3 region is CASSPGRVMSRYTEAFF. CDR3 DNA: TGTGCCAGCTCACCAGGCAGGGTAATGAGTCGGTACACTGAAGCTTTCTTT.

This chain uses TRBV19 with TRBJ1-2, with D possibly matching TRBD1 (5 bases). The CDR3 has 18 amino acids. Germline V gives CDR1 LNHDA, CDR2 SQIVND (reference sequence). Trimming removed 5 bases from V and 8 bases from J, with 30 bases in between. The CDR3 bases are TGTGCCAGTAGTCCTGCCACGTTAGGGGACGGTCGGGGGAGAGGCTACACCTTC. Its protein product is CASSPATLGDGRGRGYTF.

The chain employs TRBV3-1 (or the pseudogene TRBV3-2) and TRBJ2-2; D assignment may be TRBD1 or TRBD2 (5 bases each). The CDR3 sequence is 14 residues long. The V and J ends lost 5 bases and 6 bases respectively, with 13 bases between them. Germline V CDR1 and CDR2: LGHDT, YNNKEL (reference sequence). CDR3 nucleotide sequence: TGTGCCAGCAGCTCCCGTGGGGACGCCGGGGAGCTGTTTTTT. Protein sequence: CASSSRGDAGELFF.

This clone has a single count. V and J are TRBV30 and TRBJ1-2, with TRBD1 matching over 7 bases. The CDR3 is made up of 13 amino acids. J was trimmed by 5 bases and V by 5 bases; bases with no gene match: 8. Per germline, CDR1 GTSNPN and CDR2 SVGIG (reference sequence). The CDR3 DNA is TGTGCCTGGCGTAGGGCAGGGGGGTATGGCTACACCTTC. The encoded protein is CAWRRAGGYGYTF.

This chain uses TRBV19 with TRBJ2-7; 7 nucleotides agree with TRBD1. The CDR3 has 16 residues. The germline V gene has CDR1 LNHDA and CDR2 SQIVND (reference sequence). V shed 1 base and J 1 base; nucleotides not matched to a gene: 7. CDR3 amino acids: CASSIATGTVSYEQYF. CDR3 nucleotide sequence: TGTGCCAGTAGTATAGCTACCGGGACAGTTTCCTACGAGCAGTACTTC.

V and J are TRBV5-6 and TRBJ1-5, with TRBD1 matching 7 bases. The CDR3 runs 15 residues. V lost 4 bases, J lost 1 base, and 5 bases stayed unmatched. Germline loops: CDR1 SGHDT, CDR2 YYEEEE. The CDR3 sequence is CASSLTGVSNQPQHF. The CDR3 DNA reads TGTGCCAGCAGCCTCACAGGGGTGAGCAATCAGCCCCAGCATTTT.

The rearrangement links TRBV6-5 to TRBJ2-7, with 9 bases aligning to TRBD2. The V gene end was trimmed by 2 bases and the J gene end by 3 bases; junction bases not matched to a gene: 8. The CDR3 sequence is 16 residues long. Germline V gene sequence: CDR1 MNHEY, CDR2 SVGAGI. The CDR3 reads CASSYRLAGRGYEQYF. In DNA form, the CDR3 reads TGTGCCAGCAGTTACCGGCTAGCGGGAAGGGGCTACGAGCAGTACTTC.

The chain links TRBV5-6 to TRBJ1-2; D is ambiguous. The germline V gene encodes CDR1 SGHDT and CDR2 YYEEEE. The V gene lost 4 bases and the J gene lost 4 bases, with 14 bases spanning the gap. CDR3 length: 14 residues. The DNA of the CDR3 is TGTGCCAGCAGCCTTGATGAGCTGTCCTATGGCTACACCTTC. Its translation: CASSLDELSYGYTF.

This clone was detected a few times. The genes are TRBV6-1 and TRBJ1-1, with a weak D call TRBD1 (6 bases). V was trimmed by 1 base and J by 9 bases, leaving 12 bases between them. Germline V gene data show CDR1 as MNHNS and CDR2 as SASEGT. The CDR3 has 13 residues. The CDR3 DNA reads TGTGCCAGCAGTGAAGGGGCAGGGGTTCAAGCTTTCTTT. It specifies CASSEGAGVQAFF.

The chain links TRBV5-1 to TRBJ2-1, with TRBD2 matching over 12 bases. CDR3 length equals 17 residues. V lost 4 bases, J lost 2 bases, and 7 bases stayed unmatched. Germline CDR1 and CDR2: SGHRS and YFSETQ. CDR3 DNA sequence: TGCGCCAGCAGCCCACTCTCTAGCGGGGGGGCCTACAATGAGCAGTTCTTC. As protein: CASSPLSSGGAYNEQFF.

The genes are TRBV7-2 and TRBJ1-5; D uncertain. The CDR3 sequence is 16 residues long. The V end lost 1 base, the J end lost 5 bases, and 15 bases lay between the germline ends. CDR1 is SGHTA and CDR2 is FQGNSA in the germline V gene. CDR3 DNA: TGTGCCAGCAGCTTAGTTCGGGGTTCGGCCTATCAGCCCCAGCATTTT. Translating gives CASSLVRGSAYQPQHF.

This clone was seen a single time. This sequence joins TRBV10-2 and TRBJ2-3; 11 positions match TRBD2. Germline V CDR1 and CDR2: WSHSY, SAAADI. The CDR3 consists of 16 residues. V shed 4 bases and J 6 bases; nucleotides not matched to a gene: 9. Here the CDR3 reads CASSVLAGALVDTQYF. In DNA, the CDR3 is TGCGCCAGCAGTGTACTAGCGGGGGCTCTGGTGGATACGCAGTATTTT.

This clone was seen once. The V call is TRBV30, the J call TRBJ1-2, with D perhaps TRBD1 (6 bases). In germline, CDR1 is GTSNPN, CDR2 SVGIG (reference sequence). Trimming left V 5 bases short and J 2 bases short, with 9 bases between. CDR3 length equals 12 residues. This chain's CDR3 is CAWGGLNYGYTF. The CDR3 DNA sequence: TGTGCCTGGGGGGGCCTGAACTATGGCTACACCTTC.

V gene TRBV27 combines with J gene TRBJ1-1; 7 bases are a match to TRBD1. The V gene end was trimmed by 7 bases and the J gene end by 6 bases; junction bases not matched to a gene: 8. Germline values: CDR1 MNHEY, CDR2 SMNVEV (reference sequence). The CDR3 has 13 residues. The CDR3 region has the DNA TGTGCCAGCATCCTAAGACAGGGCTCTGAAGCTTTCTTT. The encoded protein is CASILRQGSEAFF.